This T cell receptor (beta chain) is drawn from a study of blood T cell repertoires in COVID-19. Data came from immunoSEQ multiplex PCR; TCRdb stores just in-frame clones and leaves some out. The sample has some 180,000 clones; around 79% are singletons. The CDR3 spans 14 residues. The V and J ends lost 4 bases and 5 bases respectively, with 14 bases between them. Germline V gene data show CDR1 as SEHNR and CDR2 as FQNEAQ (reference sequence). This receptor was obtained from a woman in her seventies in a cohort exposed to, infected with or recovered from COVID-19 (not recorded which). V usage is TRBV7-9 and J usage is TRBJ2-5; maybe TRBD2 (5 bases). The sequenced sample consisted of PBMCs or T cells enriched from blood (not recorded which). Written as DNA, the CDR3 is TGTGCCAGCAGCTCACCGGGAAGAAGGGAGACCCAGTACTTC. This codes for CASSSPGRRETQYF.